Listed below are T cell receptor beta chains from one sample, sequenced in a study of blood T cells in healthy people across ages. TCRdb re-derived calls from the 5' RACE reads in MiXCR, one entry per CDR3 protein. There are about 1,500,000 distinct CDR3 sequences in the sample; about 30% occur only once, and 7.7% lies in the top ten. Sequences were obtained from blood. These receptors all stem from a woman in her twenties or thirties in good health. Both conserved end residues are part of each CDR3. Each record gives: D gene, V gene, clone size, J gene, CDR3 protein, CDR3 DNA. A D gene is named only where the DNA matches it firmly. Clone size appears in some rows only: once, few, many, or a class for an expanded clone.

d_gene: TRBD2
v_gene: TRBV12-3/TRBV12-4
abundance: few
j_gene: TRBJ2-5
CDR3aa: CASSFPLGAGDGETQYF
CDR3nt: TGTGCCAGCAGTTTCCCCCTGGGTGCGGGGGATGGGGAGACCCAGTACTTC

d_gene: NA
v_gene: TRBV14
abundance: NA
j_gene: TRBJ1-2
CDR3aa: CASSSPDRLGYTF
CDR3nt: TGTGCCAGCAGCTCTCCAGACAGGCTCGGCTACACCTTC

d_gene: NA
v_gene: TRBV7-6
abundance: many
j_gene: TRBJ2-1
CDR3aa: CASSFSGTYNEQFF
CDR3nt: TGTGCCAGCAGCTTTAGCGGTACCTACAATGAGCAGTTCTTC

d_gene: TRBD2
v_gene: TRBV12-3/TRBV12-4
abundance: many
j_gene: TRBJ2-3
CDR3aa: CASSPTSDTDTQYF
CDR3nt: TGTGCCAGCAGTCCCACTAGCGACACAGATACGCAGTATTTT

d_gene: NA
v_gene: TRBV28
abundance: many
j_gene: TRBJ2-7
CDR3aa: CASSLRTGQSSYEQYF
CDR3nt: TGTGCCAGCAGTCTAAGAACGGGGCAGAGCTCCTACGAGCAGTACTTC

d_gene: NA
v_gene: TRBV7-9
abundance: NA
j_gene: TRBJ2-5
CDR3aa: CASSPEERYNEQYF
CDR3nt: TGTGCCAGCAGCCCGGAGGAGCGCTACAATGAGCAGTACTTC

d_gene: TRBD1
v_gene: TRBV7-2
abundance: NA
j_gene: TRBJ2-3
CDR3aa: CASTAGTGADTQYF
CDR3nt: TGTGCCAGCACGGCCGGGACAGGGGCAGATACGCAGTATTTT

d_gene: NA
v_gene: TRBV28
abundance: NA
j_gene: TRBJ2-1
CDR3aa: CASSYTGGGRPEQFF
CDR3nt: TGTGCCAGCAGTTACACCGGGGGCGGGCGACCAGAACAGTTTTTC

d_gene: NA
v_gene: TRBV4-3
abundance: few
j_gene: TRBJ2-7
CDR3aa: CAKGLSAYEQYF
CDR3nt: TGCGCCAAGGGGCTCTCCGCCTACGAGCAGTACTTC

d_gene: TRBD1
v_gene: TRBV6-5
abundance: NA
j_gene: TRBJ1-1
CDR3aa: CASSTGQESTEAFF
CDR3nt: TGTGCCAGCAGCACGGGACAGGAAAGCACTGAAGCTTTCTTT

d_gene: NA
v_gene: TRBV25-1
abundance: NA
j_gene: TRBJ2-1
CDR3aa: CASSEVGIRFYNEQFF
CDR3nt: TGTGCCAGCAGTGAGGTCGGAATTCGGTTCTACAATGAGCAGTTCTTC

d_gene: NA
v_gene: TRBV12-3/TRBV12-4
abundance: many
j_gene: TRBJ2-7
CDR3aa: CASSIQTTYEQYF
CDR3nt: TGTGCCAGCAGTATCCAGACAACCTACGAGCAGTACTTC

d_gene: NA
v_gene: TRBV7-9
abundance: NA
j_gene: TRBJ2-1
CDR3aa: CASSGPGRAEQFF
CDR3nt: TGTGCCAGCAGTGGCCCCGGCCGGGCTGAGCAGTTCTTC

d_gene: NA
v_gene: TRBV29-1
abundance: many
j_gene: TRBJ2-3
CDR3aa: CSAKAGDGTDTQYF
CDR3nt: TGCAGCGCAAAAGCAGGGGATGGCACAGATACGCAGTATTTT

d_gene: NA
v_gene: TRBV29-1
abundance: NA
j_gene: TRBJ2-5
CDR3aa: CGGKGVANQETQYF
CDR3nt: TGCGGCGGAAAGGGGGTAGCCAACCAAGAGACCCAGTACTTC

d_gene: NA
v_gene: TRBV3-1
abundance: few
j_gene: TRBJ2-3
CDR3aa: CASSQDPRLRTDTQYF
CDR3nt: TGTGCCAGCAGCCAAGATCCCCGACTACGCACAGATACGCAGTATTTT

d_gene: TRBD2
v_gene: TRBV5-1
abundance: NA
j_gene: TRBJ2-1
CDR3aa: CASSLPTSGRGGDNEQFF
CDR3nt: TGCGCCAGCAGCCTACCGACTAGCGGGAGGGGGGGCGACAATGAGCAGTTCTTC

d_gene: TRBD1
v_gene: TRBV7-9
abundance: NA
j_gene: TRBJ1-6
CDR3aa: CASSPNDRGHRNSPLHF
CDR3nt: TGTGCCAGCAGCCCCAACGACAGGGGGCATAGGAATTCACCCCTCCACTTT

d_gene: NA
v_gene: TRBV9
abundance: NA
j_gene: TRBJ1-1
CDR3aa: CASSDRQGLSAREAFF
CDR3nt: TGTGCTAGCAGCGACCGCCAGGGCCTATCCGCCCGTGAAGCTTTCTTT

d_gene: NA
v_gene: TRBV5-1
abundance: NA
j_gene: TRBJ2-1
CDR3aa: CASSLAEYSYNEQFF
CDR3nt: TGCGCCAGCAGCTTGGCAGAGTACTCCTACAATGAGCAGTTCTTC

d_gene: NA
v_gene: TRBV28
abundance: NA
j_gene: TRBJ2-7
CDR3aa: CASSLWAGASYEQYF
CDR3nt: TGTGCCAGCAGTTTATGGGCGGGGGCCTCCTACGAGCAGTACTTC

d_gene: NA
v_gene: TRBV4-1
abundance: many
j_gene: TRBJ2-7
CDR3aa: CASSQGPAVSYEQYF
CDR3nt: TGCGCCAGCAGCCAAGGACCCGCTGTTTCCTACGAGCAGTACTTC

d_gene: TRBD1
v_gene: TRBV20-1
abundance: NA
j_gene: TRBJ2-7
CDR3aa: CSALGQGAWEQYF
CDR3nt: TGCAGTGCTTTGGGACAGGGGGCGTGGGAGCAGTACTTC

d_gene: NA
v_gene: TRBV20-1
abundance: many
j_gene: TRBJ2-1
CDR3aa: CSASINEQFF
CDR3nt: TGCAGTGCTAGTATTAATGAGCAGTTCTTC

d_gene: TRBD2
v_gene: TRBV7-9
abundance: many
j_gene: TRBJ2-7
CDR3aa: CASSLTGLGSHEQYF
CDR3nt: TGTGCCAGCAGCTTAACGGGACTAGGTTCCCACGAGCAGTACTTC

d_gene: TRBD2
v_gene: TRBV5-1
abundance: NA
j_gene: TRBJ2-5
CDR3aa: CASNSQAGGPETQYF
CDR3nt: TGCGCCAGCAACTCTCAAGCGGGGGGTCCGGAGACCCAGTACTTC

d_gene: NA
v_gene: TRBV28
abundance: many
j_gene: TRBJ2-7
CDR3aa: CASSLPGTYSNEQYF
CDR3nt: TGTGCCAGCAGTTTACCAGGGACGTACTCCAACGAGCAGTACTTC

d_gene: NA
v_gene: TRBV15
abundance: few
j_gene: TRBJ2-3
CDR3aa: CATGEYTDTQYF
CDR3nt: TGTGCCACTGGGGAGTACACAGATACGCAGTATTTT

d_gene: NA
v_gene: TRBV5-1
abundance: many
j_gene: TRBJ2-3
CDR3aa: CASSLDGGNTDTQYF
CDR3nt: TGCGCCAGCAGCTTGGACGGGGGCAACACAGATACGCAGTATTTT

d_gene: NA
v_gene: TRBV27
abundance: few
j_gene: TRBJ1-1
CDR3aa: CASSRGRATEAFF
CDR3nt: TGTGCCAGCAGCAGGGGCCGCGCCACTGAAGCTTTCTTT

d_gene: NA
v_gene: TRBV29-1
abundance: NA
j_gene: TRBJ1-1
CDR3aa: CSVARGQSEAFF
CDR3nt: TGCAGCGTTGCTCGCGGACAATCTGAAGCTTTCTTT

d_gene: NA
v_gene: TRBV2
abundance: NA
j_gene: TRBJ2-1
CDR3aa: CASSSGRGSPFF
CDR3nt: TGTGCCAGCAGCAGCGGACGGGGGAGTCCGTTCTTC

d_gene: TRBD1
v_gene: TRBV9
abundance: many
j_gene: TRBJ2-3
CDR3aa: CASSVEGQNTDTQYF
CDR3nt: TGTGCCAGCAGCGTCGAGGGACAGAACACAGATACGCAGTATTTT

d_gene: NA
v_gene: TRBV10-3
abundance: NA
j_gene: TRBJ1-5
CDR3aa: CAISDSGEDQPQHF
CDR3nt: TGTGCCATCAGTGACTCAGGGGAAGATCAGCCCCAGCATTTT

d_gene: TRBD2
v_gene: TRBV12-3/TRBV12-4
abundance: NA
j_gene: TRBJ2-1
CDR3aa: CASAGRNSYNEQFF
CDR3nt: TGTGCCAGCGCCGGGAGGAACTCCTACAATGAGCAGTTCTTC

d_gene: NA
v_gene: TRBV7-9
abundance: few
j_gene: TRBJ2-3
CDR3aa: CASSSFGTSDVTDTQYF
CDR3nt: TGTGCCAGCAGCTCATTCGGAACGTCTGACGTGACAGATACGCAGTATTTT

d_gene: NA
v_gene: TRBV29-1
abundance: many
j_gene: TRBJ1-2
CDR3aa: CTGAYSNYGYTF
CDR3nt: TGCACAGGAGCCTACTCAAACTATGGCTACACCTTC

d_gene: NA
v_gene: TRBV25-1
abundance: NA
j_gene: TRBJ1-2
CDR3aa: CASSESGRSNYGYTF
CDR3nt: TGTGCCAGCAGTGAAAGTGGCAGGTCGAACTATGGCTACACCTTC

d_gene: NA
v_gene: TRBV20-1
abundance: NA
j_gene: TRBJ1-5
CDR3aa: CSAREGFYSNQPQHF
CDR3nt: TGCAGTGCTAGAGAAGGCTTCTATAGCAATCAGCCCCAGCATTTT

d_gene: TRBD2
v_gene: TRBV7-2
abundance: NA
j_gene: TRBJ2-2
CDR3aa: CASSLHLAGVTGELFF
CDR3nt: TGTGCCAGCAGCTTACACCTAGCGGGAGTAACCGGGGAGCTGTTTTTT

d_gene: NA
v_gene: TRBV12-3/TRBV12-4
abundance: NA
j_gene: TRBJ2-1
CDR3aa: CASSRLGGRLNEQFF
CDR3nt: TGTGCCAGCAGTCGCTTGGGGGGCCGCCTGAATGAGCAGTTCTTC

d_gene: TRBD2
v_gene: TRBV5-1
abundance: NA
j_gene: TRBJ2-5
CDR3aa: CASSFGTSQLAGVETQYF
CDR3nt: TGCGCCAGCAGTTTCGGGACGTCTCAGCTAGCGGGAGTAGAGACCCAGTACTTC

d_gene: NA
v_gene: TRBV28
abundance: many
j_gene: TRBJ1-2
CDR3aa: CASSSYRSGYTF
CDR3nt: TGTGCCAGCAGTTCTTACAGAAGTGGCTACACCTTC

d_gene: TRBD1
v_gene: TRBV6-5
abundance: NA
j_gene: TRBJ1-1
CDR3aa: CASQRDRGANTEAFF
CDR3nt: TGTGCCAGCCAGCGGGACAGGGGGGCGAACACTGAAGCTTTCTTT

d_gene: TRBD1
v_gene: TRBV29-1
abundance: NA
j_gene: TRBJ2-5
CDR3aa: CSVEFLGDRQETQYF
CDR3nt: TGCAGCGTTGAATTTTTGGGGGACAGGCAAGAGACCCAGTACTTC

d_gene: TRBD1
v_gene: TRBV7-2
abundance: many
j_gene: TRBJ1-5
CDR3aa: CASSLRTGSDQPQHF
CDR3nt: TGTGCCAGCAGCTTAAGGACAGGGTCGGATCAGCCCCAGCATTTT

d_gene: NA
v_gene: TRBV28
abundance: few
j_gene: TRBJ2-7
CDR3aa: CASMERAQPYEQYF
CDR3nt: TGTGCCAGCATGGAAAGGGCACAACCCTACGAGCAGTACTTC

d_gene: NA
v_gene: TRBV7-9
abundance: NA
j_gene: TRBJ2-3
CDR3aa: CASSLDRSSGTDTQYF
CDR3nt: TGTGCCAGCAGCTTAGACAGGTCGAGCGGCACAGATACGCAGTATTTT

d_gene: NA
v_gene: TRBV2
abundance: NA
j_gene: TRBJ2-1
CDR3aa: CASSEAIRDNEQFF
CDR3nt: TGTGCCAGCAGTGAAGCGATTCGGGACAATGAGCAGTTCTTC

d_gene: NA
v_gene: TRBV29-1
abundance: NA
j_gene: TRBJ2-5
CDR3aa: CSVRYRTEQETQYF
CDR3nt: TGCAGCGTTAGGTACCGGACAGAACAAGAGACCCAGTACTTC

d_gene: NA
v_gene: TRBV2
abundance: few
j_gene: TRBJ2-1
CDR3aa: CASKNQGVDNEQFF
CDR3nt: TGTGCCAGCAAGAACCAGGGAGTCGACAATGAGCAGTTCTTC

d_gene: NA
v_gene: TRBV24-1
abundance: many
j_gene: TRBJ2-7
CDR3aa: CATSDRVSGEQYF
CDR3nt: TGTGCCACCAGTGACAGGGTTAGCGGCGAGCAGTACTTC

d_gene: TRBD1
v_gene: TRBV29-1
abundance: few
j_gene: TRBJ1-2
CDR3aa: CSGLVRDRASGYTF
CDR3nt: TGCAGCGGACTCGTCCGGGACAGGGCGAGTGGCTACACCTTC

d_gene: TRBD1
v_gene: TRBV29-1
abundance: few
j_gene: TRBJ2-1
CDR3aa: CSVGRQGFSYNEQFF
CDR3nt: TGCAGCGTGGGCCGACAGGGGTTCTCCTACAATGAGCAGTTCTTC

d_gene: NA
v_gene: TRBV28
abundance: many
j_gene: TRBJ2-7
CDR3aa: CASSLGTGVVHEQYF
CDR3nt: TGTGCCAGCAGTTTAGGGACGGGAGTCGTCCACGAGCAGTACTTC

d_gene: TRBD2
v_gene: TRBV9
abundance: few
j_gene: TRBJ2-5
CDR3aa: CASSVVAGGPWETQYF
CDR3nt: TGTGCCAGCAGCGTAGTAGCGGGGGGGCCGTGGGAGACCCAGTACTTC

d_gene: NA
v_gene: TRBV27
abundance: few
j_gene: TRBJ2-5
CDR3aa: CASSRKEAGETQYF
CDR3nt: TGTGCCAGCTCCCGGAAGGAGGCCGGGGAGACCCAGTACTTC

d_gene: TRBD1
v_gene: TRBV7-6
abundance: NA
j_gene: TRBJ2-3
CDR3aa: CASSLPRGQGARTDTQYF
CDR3nt: TGTGCCAGCAGCTTACCCCGTGGGCAGGGGGCGCGGACAGATACGCAGTATTTT

d_gene: NA
v_gene: TRBV12-3/TRBV12-4
abundance: NA
j_gene: TRBJ1-1
CDR3aa: CASTVDLLGTEAFF
CDR3nt: TGTGCCAGCACCGTGGACCTGCTAGGCACTGAAGCTTTCTTT

d_gene: NA
v_gene: TRBV5-1
abundance: few
j_gene: TRBJ2-1
CDR3aa: CASSLVVGNTYNEQFF
CDR3nt: TGCGCCAGCAGCTTGGTAGTGGGGAATACCTACAATGAGCAGTTCTTC